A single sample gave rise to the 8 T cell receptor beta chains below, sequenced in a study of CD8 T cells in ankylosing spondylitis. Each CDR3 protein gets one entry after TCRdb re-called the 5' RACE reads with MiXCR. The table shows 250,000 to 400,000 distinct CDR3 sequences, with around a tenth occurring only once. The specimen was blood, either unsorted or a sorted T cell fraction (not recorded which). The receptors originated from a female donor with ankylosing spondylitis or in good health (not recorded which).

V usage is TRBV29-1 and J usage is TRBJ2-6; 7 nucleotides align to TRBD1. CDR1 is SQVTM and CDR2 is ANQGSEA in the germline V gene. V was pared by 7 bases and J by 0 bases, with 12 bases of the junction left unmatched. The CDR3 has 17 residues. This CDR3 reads CSAGPAGGASGANVLTF. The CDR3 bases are TGCAGCGCAGGGCCGGCAGGGGGTGCCTCTGGGGCCAACGTCCTGACTTTC.

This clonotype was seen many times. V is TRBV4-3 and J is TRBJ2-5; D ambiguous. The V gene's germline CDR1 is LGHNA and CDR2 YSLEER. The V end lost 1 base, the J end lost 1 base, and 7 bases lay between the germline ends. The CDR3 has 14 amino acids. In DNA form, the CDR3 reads TGCGCCAGCAGCCAAGGGTGGTTCCAAGAGACCCAGTACTTC. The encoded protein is CASSQGWFQETQYF.

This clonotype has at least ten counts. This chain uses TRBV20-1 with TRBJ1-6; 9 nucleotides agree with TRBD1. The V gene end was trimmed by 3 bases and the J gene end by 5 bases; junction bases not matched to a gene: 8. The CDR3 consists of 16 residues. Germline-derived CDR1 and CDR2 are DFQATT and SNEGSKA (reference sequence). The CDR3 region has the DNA TGCAGTGCTAGTCCCCTGAGGGACAGGGATAATTCACCCCTCCACTTT. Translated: CSASPLRDRDNSPLHF.

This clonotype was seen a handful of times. The CDR3 here is CASSLGRGATGELFF. The CDR3 coding sequence is TGTGCCAGCAGCTTAGGTCGGGGAGCAACCGGGGAGCTGTTTTTT. V and J are TRBV11-2 and TRBJ2-2; D is possibly TRBD2 (5 bases). V dropped 1 base and J dropped 5 bases, with 11 bases sitting between them. Germline loops: CDR1 SGHAT, CDR2 FQNNGV. This CDR3 is built from 15 residues.

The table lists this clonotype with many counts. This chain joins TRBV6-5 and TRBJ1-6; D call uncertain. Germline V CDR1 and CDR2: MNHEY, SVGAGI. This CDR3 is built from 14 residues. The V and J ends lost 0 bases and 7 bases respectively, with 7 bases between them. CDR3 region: CASSYSNQNSPLHF. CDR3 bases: TGTGCCAGCAGTTACTCGAACCAGAATTCACCCCTCCACTTT.

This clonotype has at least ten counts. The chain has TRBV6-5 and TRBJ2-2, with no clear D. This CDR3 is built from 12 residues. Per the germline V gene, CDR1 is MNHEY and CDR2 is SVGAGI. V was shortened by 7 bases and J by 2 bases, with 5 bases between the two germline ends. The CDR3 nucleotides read TGTGCCAGCACCACTAACACCGGGGAGCTGTTTTTT. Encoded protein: CASTTNTGELFF.

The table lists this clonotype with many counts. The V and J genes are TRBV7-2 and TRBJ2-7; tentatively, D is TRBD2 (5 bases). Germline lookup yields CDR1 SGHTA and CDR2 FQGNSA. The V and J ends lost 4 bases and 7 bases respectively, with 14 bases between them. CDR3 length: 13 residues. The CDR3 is CASSSHMGVEQYF. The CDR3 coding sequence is TGTGCCAGCAGCTCTCACATGGGAGTAGAGCAGTACTTC.

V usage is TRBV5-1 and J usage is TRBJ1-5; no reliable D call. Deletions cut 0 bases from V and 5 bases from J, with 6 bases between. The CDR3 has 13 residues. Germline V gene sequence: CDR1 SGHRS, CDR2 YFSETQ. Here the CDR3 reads CASSLEPYQPQHF. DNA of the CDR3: TGCGCCAGCAGCTTGGAGCCCTATCAGCCCCAGCATTTT.